This TCR beta chain is from a study of cytomegalovirus exposure and HLA in healthy donors. The CDR3 runs 17 residues. Germline V gives CDR1 SEHNR, CDR2 FQNEAQ (reference sequence). The V and J ends lost 5 bases and 4 bases, in that order; junction bases with no gene match: 16. Broader study findings: Earlier analysis found most TCR beta V segments productive about 87% or about 30% of the time.

Details on this clone: The antigen is not known.

Researchers ran the PCR with 60 Vbeta and 13 Jbeta primers. Here immunoSEQ multiplex PCR was the method, and the copy in TCRdb shows in-frame clones only, minus some. Among some 150,000 clones listed, 82% were seen once. The clonotype comes from a middle-aged man in good health and CMV-seropositive. V gene TRBV7-9 combines with J gene TRBJ1-2, with TRBD1 matching 7 bases. The sequenced sample was PBMCs. This CDR3 reads CASSDGSLGGAGYGYTF. In nucleotides, the CDR3 is TGTGCCAGCAGCGACGGATCGTTAGGGGGCGCTGGCTATGGCTACACCTTC. Drawing the rest from reference TRBV7-9 and TRBJ1-2, the complete variable domain is DTGVSQNPRHKITKRGQNVTFRCDPISEHNRLYWYRQTLGQGPEFLTYFQNEAQLEKSRLLSDRFSAERPKGSFSTLEIQRTEQGDSAMYLCASSDGSLGGAGYGYTFGSGTRLTVV.